This TCR beta chain stems from a study of OX40 agonist ivuxolimab in advanced cancers. Sequencing was performed with immunoSEQ multiplex PCR; in TCRdb, only in-frame clones are kept and a portion is missing. The sample yields approximately 74,000 clones, roughly 90% seen once. Notes on this clone: Other nucleotide sequences in the sample specify the same CDR3.

The ends were cut back, 4 bases at V and 6 bases at J, with 8 bases in the middle. The CDR3 covers 12 residues. Germline V gives CDR1 SGHTA, CDR2 FQGNSA. The V call is TRBV7-2, the J call TRBJ2-3; no clear D. The input for sequencing was CD4+ or CD8+ T cells sorted from blood, taken in a trial of the OX40 agonist ivuxolimab. The receptor comes from an adult with an advanced solid tumor such as melanoma, head and neck, liver or kidney cancer. The CDR3 sequence is CASSSFTDTQYF. Written as DNA, the CDR3 is TGTGCCAGCAGCTCATTTACTGATACGCAGTATTTT.